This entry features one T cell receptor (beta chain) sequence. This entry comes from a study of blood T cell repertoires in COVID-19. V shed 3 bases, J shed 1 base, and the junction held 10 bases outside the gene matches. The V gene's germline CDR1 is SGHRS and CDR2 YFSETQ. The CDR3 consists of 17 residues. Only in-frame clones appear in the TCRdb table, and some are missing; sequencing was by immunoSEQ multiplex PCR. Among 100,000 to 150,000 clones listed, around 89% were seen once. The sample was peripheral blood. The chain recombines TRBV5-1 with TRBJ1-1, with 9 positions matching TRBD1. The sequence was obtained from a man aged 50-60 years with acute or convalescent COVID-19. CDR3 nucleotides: TGCGCCAGCAGCTCGGGAATGTGGGACAGGGAGAACACTGAAGCTTTCTTT. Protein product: CASSSGMWDRENTEAFF. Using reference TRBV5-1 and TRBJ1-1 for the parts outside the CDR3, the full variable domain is KAGVTQTPRYLIKTRGQQVTLSCSPISGHRSVSWYQQTPGQGLQFLFEYFSETQRNKGNFPGRFSGRQFSNSRSEMNVSTLELGDSALYLCASSSGMWDRENTEAFFGQGTRLTVV.